Each of the 6 T cell receptor beta chains below was sequenced from the same sample in a study of T-cell memory formation after mild COVID-19. TCRdb used MiXCR to reprocess the 5' RACE reads, holding one entry per CDR3 protein. This table holds about 88,000 distinct CDR3 sequences, around 27% found once. The sample taken for sequencing was PBMCs or a T cell subset sorted from them (not recorded which). These receptors were taken from a man between 18 and 29 years old who had mild COVID-19 (a few samples of this study predate the infection). Cell type and time point are not known.

In this sample, this clonotype turned up a few times. CDR3 DNA: TGCAGTGCTAGCACAAGCCAAGAGACCCAGTACTTC. This gives the protein CSASTSQETQYF. This rearrangement joins TRBV20-1 to TRBJ2-5; D is uncertain. CDR1 and CDR2 from the germline V gene are DFQATT and SNEGSKA (reference sequence). The CDR3 contains 12 residues. With 3 bases removed from V and 1 base from J, the gap between germline ends came to 6 bases.

This clonotype has only a few counts. The rearrangement joins TRBV6-6 to TRBJ1-1, with a possible D match to TRBD1 (6 bases). The CDR3 sequence is 16 residues long. Trimming shortened V by 4 bases and J by 3 bases, and 18 bases separated the two germline ends. Germline V lookup: CDR1 MNHNY, CDR2 SVGAGI (reference sequence). CDR3 nucleotides: TGTGCCAGCAGTTTGCCGGACGGGGGGGCCCACACTGAAGCTTTCTTT. Its translation is CASSLPDGGAHTEAFF.

V and J are TRBV20-1 and TRBJ1-4; D perhaps matches TRBD1 (5 bases). Looked up from germline, CDR1 is DFQATT and CDR2 is SNEGSKA (reference sequence). The CDR3 covers 14 residues. Between the trimmed V and J ends, which lost 1 base and 7 bases, there was a span of 13 bases. The CDR3 is CSARGRLTGEKLFF. DNA of the CDR3: TGCAGTGCTAGAGGGCGCCTAACAGGTGAAAAACTGTTTTTT.

In this sample, this clonotype turned up a few times. The chain employs TRBV27 and TRBJ2-5; TRBD2 agrees at 8 bases. The CDR3 has 16 residues. Germline V CDR1 and CDR2: MNHEY, SMNVEV (reference sequence). Germline trimming cut 3 bases from V and 5 bases from J; bases unmatched to any gene: 11. CDR3 residues: CASSFSRGGREETQYF. The DNA of the CDR3 is TGTGCCAGCAGTTTCTCTCGCGGGGGGCGTGAGGAGACCCAGTACTTC.

This chain links TRBV12-3 or TRBV12-4 with TRBJ1-4; D ambiguous. The CDR3 extends over 12 amino acids. V lost 6 bases and J lost 5, with 7 bases in between. The CDR3 sequence: CASSPANEKLFF. CDR3 DNA sequence: TGTGCCAGCAGCCCTGCAAATGAAAAACTGTTTTTT.

This clonotype was detected once. The chain recombines TRBV7-9 with TRBJ1-1; D is perhaps TRBD1 (5 bases). Trimming left V 4 bases short and J 7 bases short, with 10 bases between. CDR1 and CDR2 (germline): SEHNR, FQNEAQ (reference sequence). The CDR3 spans 12 residues. The CDR3 region has the DNA TGTGCCAGCAGCTCTAAGGGGATTGAAGCTTTCTTT. Its protein product is CASSSKGIEAFF.